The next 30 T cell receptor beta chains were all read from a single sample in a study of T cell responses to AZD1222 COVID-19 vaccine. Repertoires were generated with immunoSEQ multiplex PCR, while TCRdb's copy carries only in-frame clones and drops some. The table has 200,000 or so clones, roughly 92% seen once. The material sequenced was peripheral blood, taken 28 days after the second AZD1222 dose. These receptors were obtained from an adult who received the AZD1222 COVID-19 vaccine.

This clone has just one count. CDR3 nucleotide sequence: TGTGCCAGCAGCTTCTTAGAGGGGCAGCCCCAGCATTTT. Translating gives CASSFLEGQPQHF. The V call is TRBV11-2, the J call TRBJ1-5; D is possibly TRBD1 (5 bases). This CDR3 has 13 residues. Germline values: CDR1 SGHAT, CDR2 FQNNGV. Trimming left V 3 bases short and J 7 bases short, with 10 bases between.

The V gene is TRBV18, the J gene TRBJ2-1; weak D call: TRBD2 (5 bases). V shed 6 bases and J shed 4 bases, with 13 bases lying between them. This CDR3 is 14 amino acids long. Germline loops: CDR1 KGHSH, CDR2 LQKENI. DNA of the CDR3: TGTGCCAGCTCCGGGGATGCCCGATACAATGAGCAGTTCTTC. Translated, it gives CASSGDARYNEQFF. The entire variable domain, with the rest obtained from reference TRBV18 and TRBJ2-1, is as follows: NAGVMQNPRHLVRRRGQEARLRCSPMKGHSHVYWYRQLPEEGLKFMVYLQKENIIDESGMPKERFSAEFPKEGPSILRIQQVVRGDSAAYFCASSGDARYNEQFFGPGTRLTVL.

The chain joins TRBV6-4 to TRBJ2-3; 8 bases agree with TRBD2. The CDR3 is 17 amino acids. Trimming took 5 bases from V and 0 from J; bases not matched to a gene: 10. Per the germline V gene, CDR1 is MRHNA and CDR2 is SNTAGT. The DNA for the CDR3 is TGTGCCAGCAGTTTTGTAGCGGGGCTAGAGAGCACAGATACGCAGTATTTT. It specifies CASSFVAGLESTDTQYF.

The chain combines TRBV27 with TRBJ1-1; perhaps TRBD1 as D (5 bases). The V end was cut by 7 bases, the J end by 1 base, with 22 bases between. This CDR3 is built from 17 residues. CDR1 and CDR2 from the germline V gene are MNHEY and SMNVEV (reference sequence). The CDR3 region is CASKLEPGAGANTEAFF. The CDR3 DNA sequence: TGTGCCAGCAAACTTGAGCCGGGTGCTGGGGCGAACACTGAAGCTTTCTTT.

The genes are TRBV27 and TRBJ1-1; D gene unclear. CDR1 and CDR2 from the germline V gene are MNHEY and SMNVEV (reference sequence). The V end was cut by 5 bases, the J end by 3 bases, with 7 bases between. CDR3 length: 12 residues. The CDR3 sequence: CASSDRDTEAFF. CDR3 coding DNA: TGTGCCAGCAGTGACCGGGACACTGAAGCTTTCTTT.

The CDR3 is CASSEARGVGNTEAFF. CDR3 DNA sequence: TGTGCCAGCAGTGAAGCGCGCGGGGTGGGAAACACTGAAGCTTTCTTT. The chain uses TRBV2 and TRBJ1-1; no reliable D call. V was shortened by 0 bases and J by 2 bases, with 13 bases between the two germline ends. The CDR3 is 16 amino acids. Germline CDR1 is SNHLY and CDR2 is FYNNEI.

The DNA of the CDR3 is TGTGCCAGCAGCCTCCAGGCGGGACACAGCTACGAGCAGTACTTC. This sequence encodes CASSLQAGHSYEQYF. The rearrangement links TRBV3-1 (or the pseudogene TRBV3-2) to TRBJ2-7; D could derive from TRBD1 or TRBD2 (6 bases each). The CDR3 consists of 15 residues. CDR1 is LGHDT, CDR2 YNNKEL, per germline (reference sequence). Trimming took off 4 bases at V and 3 bases at J, with 16 bases between the two ends.

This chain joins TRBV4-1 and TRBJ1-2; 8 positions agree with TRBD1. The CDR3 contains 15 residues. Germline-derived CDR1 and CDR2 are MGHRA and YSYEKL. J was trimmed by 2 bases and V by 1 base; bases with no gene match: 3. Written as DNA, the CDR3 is TGCGCCAGCAGCCAAGTCACAGGGGGAAACTATGGCTACACCTTC. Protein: CASSQVTGGNYGYTF.

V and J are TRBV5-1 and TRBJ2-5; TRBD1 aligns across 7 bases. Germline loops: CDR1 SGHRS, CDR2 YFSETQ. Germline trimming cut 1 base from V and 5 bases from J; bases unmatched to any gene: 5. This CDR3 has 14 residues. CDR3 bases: TGCGCCAGCAGCTTGCAGGGGGTTGCCGAGACCCAGTACTTC. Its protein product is CASSLQGVAETQYF.

Here the CDR3 reads CASSFYHEQYF. The CDR3 DNA reads TGTGCCAGCAGCTTTTACCACGAGCAGTACTTC. This chain uses TRBV7-2 with TRBJ2-7, with D hard to call. The CDR3 runs to 11 residues. Trimming shortened V by 3 bases and J by 5 bases, and 5 bases separated the two germline ends. Germline CDR1 reads SGHTA; CDR2 reads FQGNSA.

CDR3 region: CASSPFWRISDTGELFF. DNA for the CDR3: TGTGCCAGCAGTCCCTTCTGGAGGATTAGCGACACCGGGGAGCTGTTTTTT. V and J are TRBV3-1 (or the pseudogene TRBV3-2) and TRBJ2-2, with D possibly matching TRBD2 (5 bases). Germline CDR1 and CDR2: LGHDT and YNNKEL (reference sequence). The CDR3 length is 17 residues. V shed 6 bases and J shed 3 bases, with 20 bases lying between them.

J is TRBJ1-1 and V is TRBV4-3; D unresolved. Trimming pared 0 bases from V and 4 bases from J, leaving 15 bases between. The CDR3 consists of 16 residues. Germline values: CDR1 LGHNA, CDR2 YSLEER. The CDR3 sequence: CASSQEPPGAVTEAFF. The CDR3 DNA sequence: TGCGCCAGCAGCCAAGAACCCCCGGGAGCGGTCACTGAAGCTTTCTTT.

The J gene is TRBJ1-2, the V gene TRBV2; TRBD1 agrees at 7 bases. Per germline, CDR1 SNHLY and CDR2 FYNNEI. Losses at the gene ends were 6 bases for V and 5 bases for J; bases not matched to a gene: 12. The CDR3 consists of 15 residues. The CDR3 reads CASRDLPGQQYGYTF. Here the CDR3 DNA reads TGTGCCAGCAGAGACCTCCCGGGACAGCAATATGGCTACACCTTC.

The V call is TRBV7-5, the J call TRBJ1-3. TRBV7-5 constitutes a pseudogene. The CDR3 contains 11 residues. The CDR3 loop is CSGNSGNTIYF. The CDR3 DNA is TGCTCCGGCAACTCTGGAAACACCATATATTTT.

The CDR3: CASSQTGQGSNQPQHF. The CDR3 DNA follows: TGTGCCAGCAGCCAGACCGGACAGGGAAGCAATCAGCCCCAGCATTTT. J is TRBJ1-5 and V is TRBV3-1 (or the pseudogene TRBV3-2); 8 bases align to TRBD1. Germline CDR1 reads LGHDT; CDR2 reads YNNKEL (reference sequence). The CDR3 runs to 16 residues. The V segment lost 3 bases and the J segment 1 base; nucleotides outside the gene matches: 5.

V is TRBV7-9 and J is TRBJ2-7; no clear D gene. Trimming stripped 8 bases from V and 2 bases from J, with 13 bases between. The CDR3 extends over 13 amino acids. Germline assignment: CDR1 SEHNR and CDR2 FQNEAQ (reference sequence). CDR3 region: CASGRPSAYEQYF. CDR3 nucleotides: TGTGCCAGCGGACGGCCGAGTGCCTACGAGCAGTACTTC. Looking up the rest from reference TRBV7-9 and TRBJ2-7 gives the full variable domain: DTGVSQNPRHKITKRGQNVTFRCDPISEHNRLYWYRQTLGQGPEFLTYFQNEAQLEKSRLLSDRFSAERPKGSFSTLEIQRTEQGDSAMYLCASGRPSAYEQYFGPGTRLTVT.

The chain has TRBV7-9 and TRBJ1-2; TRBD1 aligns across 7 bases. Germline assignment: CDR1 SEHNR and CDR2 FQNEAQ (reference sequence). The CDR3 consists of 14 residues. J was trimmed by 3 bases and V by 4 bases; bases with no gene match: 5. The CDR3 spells CASSSQQGYYGYTF. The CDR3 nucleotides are TGTGCCAGCAGCTCGCAACAGGGGTACTATGGCTACACCTTC.

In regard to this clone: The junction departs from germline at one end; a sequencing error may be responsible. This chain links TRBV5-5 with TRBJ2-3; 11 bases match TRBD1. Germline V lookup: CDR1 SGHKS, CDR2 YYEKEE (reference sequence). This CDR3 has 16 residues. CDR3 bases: TGTGCCAGCACCTTGCCCCGGACAGGGGGCCCAGATACGCAGTATTTT. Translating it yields CASTLPRTGGPDTQYF. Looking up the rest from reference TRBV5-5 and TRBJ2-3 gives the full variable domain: DAGVTQSPTHLIKTRGQQVTLRCSPISGHKSVSWYQQVLGQGPQFIFQYYEKEERGRGNFPDRFSARQFPNYSSELNVNALLLGDSALYLCASTLPRTGGPDTQYFGPGTRLTVL.

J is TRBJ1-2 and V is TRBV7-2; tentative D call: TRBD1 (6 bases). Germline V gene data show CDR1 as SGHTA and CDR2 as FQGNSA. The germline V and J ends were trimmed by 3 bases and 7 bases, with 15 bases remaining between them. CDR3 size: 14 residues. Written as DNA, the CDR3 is TGTGCCAGCAGCTTCGGGGGCGAAACAGGTGGCTACACCTTC. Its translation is CASSFGGETGGYTF.

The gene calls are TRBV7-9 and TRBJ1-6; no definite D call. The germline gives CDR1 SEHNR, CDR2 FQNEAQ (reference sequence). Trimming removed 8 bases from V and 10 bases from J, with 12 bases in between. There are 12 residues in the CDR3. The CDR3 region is CASADRLSPLHF. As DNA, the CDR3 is TGTGCCAGCGCTGATCGTCTGTCACCCCTCCACTTT.

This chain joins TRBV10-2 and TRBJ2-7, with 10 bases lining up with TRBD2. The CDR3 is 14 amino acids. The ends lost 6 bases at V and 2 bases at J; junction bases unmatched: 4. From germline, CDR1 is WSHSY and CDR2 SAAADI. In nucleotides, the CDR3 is TGCGCCAGCAGAAATAGCGGGGGGACCTACGAGCAGTACTTC. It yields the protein CASRNSGGTYEQYF.

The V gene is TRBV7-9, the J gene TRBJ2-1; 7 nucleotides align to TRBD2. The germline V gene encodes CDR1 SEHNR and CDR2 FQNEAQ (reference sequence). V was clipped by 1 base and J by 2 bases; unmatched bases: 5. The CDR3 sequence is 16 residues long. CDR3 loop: CASSLGRGGAYNEQFF. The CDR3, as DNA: TGTGCCAGCAGCTTAGGACGTGGGGGGGCCTACAATGAGCAGTTCTTC.

As DNA, the CDR3 is TGTGCCAGCAGCCAATCCGAACTTAGAACCATATATTTT. The encoded protein is CASSQSELRTIYF. The chain links TRBV3-1 (or the pseudogene TRBV3-2) to TRBJ1-3; D gene ambiguous. Trimming pared 2 bases from V and 10 bases from J, leaving 12 bases between. The CDR3 consists of 13 residues. CDR1 is LGHDT, CDR2 YNNKEL, per germline (reference sequence).

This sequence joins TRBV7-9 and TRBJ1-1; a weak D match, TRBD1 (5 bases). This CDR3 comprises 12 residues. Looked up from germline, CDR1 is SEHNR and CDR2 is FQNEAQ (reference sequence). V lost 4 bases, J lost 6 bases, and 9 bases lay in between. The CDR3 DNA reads TGTGCCAGCAGCTCCGGGACGGCTGAAGCTTTCTTT. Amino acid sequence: CASSSGTAEAFF.

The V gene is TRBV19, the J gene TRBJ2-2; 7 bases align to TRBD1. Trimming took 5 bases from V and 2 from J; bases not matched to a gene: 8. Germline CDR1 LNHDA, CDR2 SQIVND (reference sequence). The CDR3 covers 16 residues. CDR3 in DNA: TGTGCCAGTAGTCGCCAGACAGGGACAAACACCGGGGAGCTGTTTTTT. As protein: CASSRQTGTNTGELFF.

The CDR3 DNA is TGTGCCAGCAGCCCTAACGGGACCCCGAATGAAAAACTGTTTTTT. Translation: CASSPNGTPNEKLFF. The chain has TRBV7-2 and TRBJ1-4; TRBD1 is a possible D gene (5 bases). Trimming left V 5 bases short and J 5 bases short, with 15 bases between. CDR3 length equals 15 residues. The germline CDR1 and CDR2 sequences are SGHTA and FQGNSA.

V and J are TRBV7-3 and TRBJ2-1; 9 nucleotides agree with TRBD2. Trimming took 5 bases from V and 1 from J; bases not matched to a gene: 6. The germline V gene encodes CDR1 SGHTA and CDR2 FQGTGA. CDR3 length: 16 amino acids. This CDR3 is CASSPRGGRSYNEQFF. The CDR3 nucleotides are TGTGCCAGCAGCCCGCGGGGGGGCCGATCCTACAATGAGCAGTTCTTC. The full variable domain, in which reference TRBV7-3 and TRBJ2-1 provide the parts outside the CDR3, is GAGVSQTPSNKVTEKGKYVELRCDPISGHTALYWYRQSLGQGPEFLIYFQGTGAADDSGLPNDRFFAVRPEGSVSTLKIQRTERGDSAVYLCASSPRGGRSYNEQFFGPGTRLTVL.

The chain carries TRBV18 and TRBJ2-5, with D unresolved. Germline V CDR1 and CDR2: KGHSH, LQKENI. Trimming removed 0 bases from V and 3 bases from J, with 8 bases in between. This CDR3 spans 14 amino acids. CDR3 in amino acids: CASSPPGTEETQYF. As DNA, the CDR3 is TGTGCCAGCTCACCACCTGGTACAGAAGAGACCCAGTACTTC. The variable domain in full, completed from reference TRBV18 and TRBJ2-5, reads NAGVMQNPRHLVRRRGQEARLRCSPMKGHSHVYWYRQLPEEGLKFMVYLQKENIIDESGMPKERFSAEFPKEGPSILRIQQVVRGDSAAYFCASSPPGTEETQYFGPGTRLLVL.

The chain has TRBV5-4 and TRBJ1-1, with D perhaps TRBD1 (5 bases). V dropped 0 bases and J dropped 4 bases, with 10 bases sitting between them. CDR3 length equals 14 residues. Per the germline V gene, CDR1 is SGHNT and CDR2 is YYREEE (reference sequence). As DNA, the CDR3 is TGTGCCAGCAGCTTGGGCCGGGGGGGCACTGAAGCTTTCTTT. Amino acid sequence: CASSLGRGGTEAFF. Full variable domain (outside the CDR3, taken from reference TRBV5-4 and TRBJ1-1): ETGVTQSPTHLIKTRGQQVTLRCSSQSGHNTVSWYQQALGQGPQFIFQYYREEENGRGNFPPRFSGLQFPNYSSELNVNALELDDSALYLCASSLGRGGTEAFFGQGTRLTVV.

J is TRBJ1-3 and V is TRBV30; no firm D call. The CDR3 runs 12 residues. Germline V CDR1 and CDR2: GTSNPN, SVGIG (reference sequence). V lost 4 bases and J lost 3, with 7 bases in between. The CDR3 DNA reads TGTGCCTGGAAAATCGGTGGAAACACCATATATTTT. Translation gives CAWKIGGNTIYF.